This TCR beta chain was observed in a study of control samples from healthy donors and cancer patients. TCRdb's table, derived via immunoSEQ multiplex PCR, lists solely in-frame clones and lacks some. The profile shows approximately 150,000 clones, about 94% of them singletons. The germline V gene has CDR1 MRHNA and CDR2 SNTAGT. V was shortened by 4 bases and J by 5 bases, with 8 bases between the two germline ends. The CDR3 loop spans 13 amino acids. The chain uses TRBV6-4 and TRBJ2-2, with D possibly being TRBD1 or TRBD2 (5 bases each). The sequenced sample consisted of blood. This TCR came from a woman in her 30s in good health. This CDR3 is CASSGDGTGELFF. As DNA, the CDR3 is TGTGCCAGCAGTGGGGACGGGACCGGGGAGCTGTTTTTT.